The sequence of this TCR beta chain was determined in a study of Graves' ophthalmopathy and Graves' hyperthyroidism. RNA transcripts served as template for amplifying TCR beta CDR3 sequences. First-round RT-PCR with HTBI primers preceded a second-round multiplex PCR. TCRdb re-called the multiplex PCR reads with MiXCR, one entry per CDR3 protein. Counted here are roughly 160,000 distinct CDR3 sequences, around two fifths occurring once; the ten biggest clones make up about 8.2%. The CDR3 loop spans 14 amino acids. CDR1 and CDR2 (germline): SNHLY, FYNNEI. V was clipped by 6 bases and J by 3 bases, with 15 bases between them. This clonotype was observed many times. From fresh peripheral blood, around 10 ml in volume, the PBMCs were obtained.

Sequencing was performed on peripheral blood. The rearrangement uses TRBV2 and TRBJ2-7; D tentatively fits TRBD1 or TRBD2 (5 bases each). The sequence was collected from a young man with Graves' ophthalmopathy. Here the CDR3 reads CASRPGQTYYEQYF. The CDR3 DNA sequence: TGTGCCAGCAGACCGGGGCAGACCTACTACGAGCAGTACTTC.